Listed below are T cell receptor beta chains from one sample, sequenced in a study of cytomegalovirus exposure and HLA in healthy donors. Here immunoSEQ multiplex PCR was the method, and the copy in TCRdb shows in-frame clones only, minus some. The sample has roughly 190,000 clones. Sequencing input: PBMCs. The receptors shown here come from a woman in her late teens or twenties in good health and CMV-seropositive. The CDR3 runs from the conserved cysteine through the conserved F or W. Fields, in order: V gene, J gene, D gene, CDR3 protein, CDR3 DNA. The D gene is left open where the match is weak.

v_gene: TRBV6-5; j_gene: TRBJ2-7; d_gene: -; CDR3aa: CASSIEGGRSYEQYF; CDR3nt: TGTGCCAGCAGCATTGAAGGGGGACGTTCCTACGAGCAGTACTTC
v_gene: TRBV5-1; j_gene: TRBJ1-1; d_gene: -; CDR3aa: CASSWRPAGENTEAFF; CDR3nt: TGCGCCAGCAGCTGGAGGCCCGCGGGGGAGAACACTGAAGCTTTCTTT
v_gene: TRBV5-1; j_gene: TRBJ2-3; d_gene: TRBD2; CDR3aa: CASSSSSGGHGDTQYF; CDR3nt: TGCGCCAGCAGCTCATCTAGCGGGGGCCATGGAGATACGCAGTATTTT
v_gene: TRBV2; j_gene: TRBJ2-7; d_gene: -; CDR3aa: CASFGSATRYEQYF; CDR3nt: TGTGCCAGCTTCGGTAGCGCTACGCGCTACGAGCAGTACTTC
v_gene: TRBV7-8; j_gene: TRBJ1-4; d_gene: -; CDR3aa: CASSLIQGSEKLFF; CDR3nt: TGTGCCAGCAGCTTAATCCAGGGGTCTGAAAAACTGTTTTTT
v_gene: TRBV4-1; j_gene: TRBJ1-2; d_gene: -; CDR3aa: CASSQTGNYGYTF; CDR3nt: TGCGCCAGCAGCCAAACAGGGAACTATGGCTACACCTTC
v_gene: TRBV4-1; j_gene: TRBJ2-3; d_gene: TRBD2; CDR3aa: CASSQDYGRFTDTQYF; CDR3nt: TGCGCCAGCAGCCAAGATTACGGGAGGTTCACAGATACGCAGTATTTT
v_gene: TRBV19; j_gene: TRBJ2-7; d_gene: -; CDR3aa: CASIGQAPRYEQYF; CDR3nt: TGTGCCAGTATTGGGCAGGCCCCCCGCTACGAGCAGTACTTC
v_gene: TRBV13; j_gene: TRBJ1-1; d_gene: -; CDR3aa: CASKRAGEAFF; CDR3nt: TGTGCCAGCAAAAGAGCAGGTGAAGCTTTCTTT
v_gene: TRBV2; j_gene: TRBJ1-1; d_gene: -; CDR3aa: CASRADTLNTEAFF; CDR3nt: TGTGCCAGCAGGGCGGACACCTTGAACACTGAAGCTTTCTTT
v_gene: TRBV5-4; j_gene: TRBJ1-5; d_gene: -; CDR3aa: CARPTRAPNQPQHF; CDR3nt: TGTGCCAGACCCACCAGGGCCCCGAATCAGCCCCAGCATTTT
v_gene: TRBV19; j_gene: TRBJ1-3; d_gene: TRBD1; CDR3aa: CASSVGQDPGNTIYF; CDR3nt: TGTGCCAGTAGTGTGGGACAGGACCCTGGAAACACCATATATTTT
v_gene: TRBV5-1; j_gene: TRBJ2-7; d_gene: TRBD2; CDR3aa: CASSLARTSGGSSYEQYF; CDR3nt: TGCGCCAGCAGCTTGGCGAGGACTAGCGGGGGAAGCTCCTACGAGCAGTACTTC
v_gene: TRBV9; j_gene: TRBJ2-1; d_gene: TRBD2; CDR3aa: CASSVVWGGNEQFF; CDR3nt: TGTGCCAGCAGCGTAGTATGGGGGGGCAATGAGCAGTTCTTC
v_gene: TRBV19; j_gene: TRBJ2-7; d_gene: TRBD2; CDR3aa: CASSHLGGRDYEQYF; CDR3nt: TGTGCCAGTAGTCATCTCGGCGGGAGGGACTACGAGCAGTACTTC
v_gene: TRBV6-1; j_gene: TRBJ1-5; d_gene: -; CDR3aa: CASSEVIYNQPQHF; CDR3nt: TGTGCCAGCAGTGAAGTGATCTACAATCAGCCCCAGCATTTT
v_gene: TRBV2; j_gene: TRBJ1-5; d_gene: -; CDR3aa: CASSEGQSSNQPQHF; CDR3nt: TGTGCCAGCAGTGAAGGACAAAGTAGCAATCAGCCCCAGCATTTT
v_gene: TRBV7-9; j_gene: TRBJ1-1; d_gene: -; CDR3aa: CASSLEAGTEAFF; CDR3nt: TGTGCCAGCAGCTTAGAAGCGGGGACTGAAGCTTTCTTT
v_gene: TRBV19; j_gene: TRBJ2-3; d_gene: -; CDR3aa: CASSIRARTDTQYF; CDR3nt: TGTGCCAGTAGTATTAGAGCGAGGACAGATACGCAGTATTTT
v_gene: TRBV28; j_gene: TRBJ2-7; d_gene: -; CDR3aa: CASSLTRYEQYF; CDR3nt: TGTGCCAGCAGCCTGACACGGTACGAGCAGTACTTC
v_gene: TRBV7-8; j_gene: TRBJ1-1; d_gene: -; CDR3aa: CASSPTANTEAFF; CDR3nt: TGTGCCAGCAGCCCGACAGCAAACACTGAAGCTTTCTTT
v_gene: TRBV4-1; j_gene: TRBJ1-2; d_gene: TRBD1; CDR3aa: CASSQQEGQPYGYTF; CDR3nt: TGCGCCAGCAGCCAACAGGAGGGACAGCCTTATGGCTACACCTTC
v_gene: TRBV5-1; j_gene: TRBJ1-1; d_gene: TRBD1; CDR3aa: CASKSTGMNTEAFF; CDR3nt: TGCGCCAGCAAATCGACAGGGATGAACACTGAAGCTTTCTTT
v_gene: TRBV7-9; j_gene: TRBJ2-1; d_gene: TRBD2; CDR3aa: CASSFSPAGGHNEQFF; CDR3nt: TGTGCCAGCAGCTTCAGTCCAGCGGGGGGGCACAATGAGCAGTTCTTC
v_gene: TRBV7-2; j_gene: TRBJ2-7; d_gene: TRBD1; CDR3aa: CASSLDSSRQGSPYEQYF; CDR3nt: TGTGCCAGCAGCTTAGATTCCAGCAGACAGGGGTCCCCCTACGAGCAGTACTTC
v_gene: TRBV28; j_gene: TRBJ1-2; d_gene: -; CDR3aa: CASNPGPLTRNYGYTF; CDR3nt: TGTGCCAGCAATCCGGGTCCTCTTACCCGAAACTATGGCTACACCTTC
v_gene: TRBV6-5; j_gene: TRBJ2-3; d_gene: -; CDR3aa: CASSYLMGRTDTQYF; CDR3nt: TGTGCCAGCAGTTACTTAATGGGCAGAACAGATACGCAGTATTTT
v_gene: TRBV5-6; j_gene: TRBJ2-7; d_gene: -; CDR3aa: CASSLVTGGFAYEQYF; CDR3nt: TGTGCCAGCAGCTTGGTGACTGGGGGCTTCGCCTACGAGCAGTACTTC